The following is a T cell receptor beta chain sequence with its context. Trimming at V came to 6 bases and at J to 5 bases, leaving 3 bases not matched to a gene. CDR3 length: 14 residues. CDR1 is KGHDR, CDR2 SFDVKD, per germline. Sequencing was performed with immunoSEQ multiplex PCR; in TCRdb, only in-frame clones are kept and a portion is missing. This repertoire shows 150,000 or so clones, over 75% found once; its top ten account for 0.55% to 0.75%. This entry is derived from a study of blood T cell repertoires in COVID-19. Study-level information: Samples representing acute and convalescent COVID-19 were sourced from the United States, Italy and Spain. T cells, B-cell-depleted T cells, or PBMCs supplied cDNA or gDNA.

The sequence was collected from a man between 60 and 75 years old with COVID-19, enrolled during active disease. Sequenced material: peripheral blood. This chain links TRBV24-1 with TRBJ2-2; 9 bases line up with TRBD2. The CDR3 sequence: CATSLSGRTGELFF. Written as DNA, the CDR3 is TGTGCCACCAGTTTGAGCGGGAGGACCGGGGAGCTGTTTTTT.